The subject of this entry is one TCR beta chain. The time point was: newly diagnosed GD, antithyroid drugs for less than 3 months. Researchers made the TCR library from RNA that was extracted from PBMCs. Between the trimmed V and J ends, which lost 7 bases and 3 bases, there was a span of 10 bases. The germline V gene encodes CDR1 MNHNS and CDR2 SASEGT. This CDR3 region has 14 residues. The TCR beta library used iRepertoire HTBI primers with Arm-PCR amplification of CDR3. TCRdb analysed the multiplex PCR reads with MiXCR anew, one entry per CDR3 protein. Altogether a few hundred thousand distinct CDR3 sequences are present, about 18% being singletons, with the ten largest covering roughly a fifth. The entry originates in a study of regulatory T cells in long-lasting Graves disease.

This sequence was found in a female donor with Graves disease. Material: peripheral blood mononuclear cells (PBMCs), obtained at new diagnosis, from a patient treated with antithyroid drugs. V is TRBV6-1 and J is TRBJ1-6; possible D gene TRBD1, 5 bases. CDR3 DNA: TGTGCCAGCACCCGGGGGGTCTATAATTCACCCCTCCACTTT. This translates into CASTRGVYNSPLHF.